This paragraph reports one TCR beta chain. The data originate from a study of CXCR3-negative and CXCR3-positive naive CD8 T cells. A CD45RO-CCR7+CD27+CD95- profile was what naive CD8+ T cells displayed. UMI-labeled 5' RACE TRB cDNA libraries were prepared from the cells. After re-calling the 5' RACE reads, TCRdb lists one entry per CDR3 protein, DNA absent. The sample table includes some 130,000 distinct CDR3 sequences. The germline CDR1 and CDR2 sequences are SGHAT and FQNNGV. This CDR3 has 15 amino acids. The sequence came from a human donor in good health. Some clones in this sample may be carry-over from other donors' samples. The chain joins TRBV11-2 to TRBJ2-2; the D gene TCRdb calls, TRBD2, cannot be checked with no DNA. Specimen: naive CXCR3- CD8+ T cells from blood. Subset defined: CD45RO-CCR7+CD27+CD95- naive CD8+ T cells lacking CXCR3 (TNR3-). CDR3 region: CASQRLAENTGELFF.